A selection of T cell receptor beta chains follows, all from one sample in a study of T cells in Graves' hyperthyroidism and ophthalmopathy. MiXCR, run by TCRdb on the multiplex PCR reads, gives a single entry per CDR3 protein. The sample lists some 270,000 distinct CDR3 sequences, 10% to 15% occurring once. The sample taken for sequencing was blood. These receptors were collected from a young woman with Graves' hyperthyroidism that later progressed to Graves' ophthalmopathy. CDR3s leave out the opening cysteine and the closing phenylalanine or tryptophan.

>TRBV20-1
SARDRDIRQPQH
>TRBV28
ASSFSGTANEKLF
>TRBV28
ASRPGLMNNEQF
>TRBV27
ASSLSFTGTDTQY
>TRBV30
AWSPGGYGYT
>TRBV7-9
ASRGSGSSYNEQF
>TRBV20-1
SARGLAGYNEQF
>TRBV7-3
ASSSAGGPDTQY
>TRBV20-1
SARGKGNYEQY
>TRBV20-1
SADFPSGGEVRIYEQY
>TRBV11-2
ASSIRPYPTATGELF
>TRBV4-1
ASSQDLAASADTQY
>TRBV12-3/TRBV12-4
ASSSQGVGEKLF
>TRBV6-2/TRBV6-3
ASSPLYGGRNQPQH
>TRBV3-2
ASSQDWGEGNQPQH
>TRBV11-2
ASSLNQKALT
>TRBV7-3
ASSPLAGDETQY
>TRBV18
ASSRAGQGDSPLH
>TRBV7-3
ASSLATGITTGELF
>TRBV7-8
ASSSTGTYNEQF
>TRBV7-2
ASSFRARAQETQY
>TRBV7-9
ASTRRGRETQY
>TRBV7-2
ASSLFAFRDGPYEQY
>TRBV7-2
ASSRGQGTEAF
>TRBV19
ARPPYGQPQH
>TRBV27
ASSLSLAGEGYEQY
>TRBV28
ASSPWGTAGNTDTQY
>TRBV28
ASSWEGGINYGYT
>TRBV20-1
SASRQSQETQY
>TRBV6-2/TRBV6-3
ASSSDGYEQY
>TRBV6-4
ASKPGTGDYGYT
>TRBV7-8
ASSWGGGNEKLF
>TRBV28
ASNPPEGTYNEQF
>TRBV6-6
ASSYSYLTEAF
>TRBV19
ASSLFKDSYNEQF
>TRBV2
ASSELTSAYTDTQY
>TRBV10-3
AISESREIQY
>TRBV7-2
ASSFTAGRGEETQY